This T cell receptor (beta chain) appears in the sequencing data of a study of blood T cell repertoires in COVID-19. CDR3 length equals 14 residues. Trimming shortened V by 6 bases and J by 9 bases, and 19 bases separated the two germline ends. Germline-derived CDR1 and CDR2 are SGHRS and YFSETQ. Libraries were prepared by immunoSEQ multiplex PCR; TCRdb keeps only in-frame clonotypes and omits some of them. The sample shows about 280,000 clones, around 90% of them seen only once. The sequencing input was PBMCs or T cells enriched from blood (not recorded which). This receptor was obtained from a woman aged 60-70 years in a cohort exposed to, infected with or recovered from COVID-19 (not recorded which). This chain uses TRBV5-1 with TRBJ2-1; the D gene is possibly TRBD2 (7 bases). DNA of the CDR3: TGCGCCAGCAAGAGGGGGGAGGGAAATTCTGAGCAGTTCTTC. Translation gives CASKRGEGNSEQFF.